Given below is one T cell receptor beta chain in context. Other DNA sequences in this sample translate to the same CDR3. This record belongs to a study of shared clonotypes between healthy human individuals. DNA at about 210 ng, about 30,000 T cell genomes, went into sorted-subset replicate PCRs. How the authors handled the data: Filtering differed since immunoSEQ provided only junctions, with no quality scores. Here immunoSEQ multiplex PCR was the method, and the copy in TCRdb shows in-frame clones only, minus some. V and J calls and clone size are given by that table; D and trimming were obtained from the DNA. The sample gives 1.4 million to 1.5 million clones, over 95% of which show up once; roughly 1.2% is in the top ten. V was trimmed by 6 bases and J by 4 bases, leaving 7 bases between them. There are 11 residues in the CDR3. CDR1 is SGHRS and CDR2 is YFSETQ in the germline V gene.

Sequencing was carried out using naive CD4+ T cells sorted from blood. Subset: CD45RA+ positively selected. This receptor was identified in a man aged 25 to 40 in good health. The rearrangement uses TRBV5-1 and TRBJ1-1; D gene unclear. The CDR3 nucleotides read TGCGCCAGCACCGTTGGCACTGAAGCTTTCTTT. Residues: CASTVGTEAFF.